This TCR beta chain derives from a study of T-cell reconstitution after alpha-beta-depleted transplantation in children. Points from the study as a whole: One year after transplant, T-cell counts and diversity came mostly from newly produced T cells. Alpha-beta T cells about two months after transplant reportedly derived from several hundred expanded graft clones.

This sample's TCRbeta library carried unique molecular identifier barcodes. TCRdb processed the PCR reads anew with MiXCR; each CDR3 protein has one entry. Among roughly 300,000 distinct CDR3 sequences listed, 11% were seen once. This clonotype was seen at least ten times. Its antigen remains unidentified. The sequence came from a male patient aged 2-9 years who had a stem cell transplant for chronic granulomatous disease, so the T cells may come from the graft donor. The sequenced sample was peripheral blood, obtained 180 days after TCRalphabeta/CD19-depleted stem cell transplant.

CDR3 loop: CASSSGLATRDEQFF. The CDR3 region has the DNA TGCGCCAGCAGCTCGGGACTAGCGACCCGGGATGAGCAGTTCTTC. The chain couples TRBV5-1 to TRBJ2-1; TRBD2 aligns across 10 bases. The V and J ends lost 3 bases and 8 bases, in that order; junction bases with no gene match: 8. CDR3 length: 15 amino acids. Germline values: CDR1 SGHRS, CDR2 YFSETQ.